Following are 25 T cell receptor beta chains from one sample sequenced in a study of shared clonotypes between healthy human individuals. The assay was immunoSEQ multiplex PCR, and TCRdb's table has in-frame clones only and misses some. The repertoire holds some 1.4 million clones, with roughly 95% as singletons. The material sequenced was naive CD4+ T cells sorted from blood. Subset here: CD45RA+ positively selected. These TCRs come from a man under 40 in good health.

The chain joins TRBV28 to TRBJ1-5, with D perhaps matching TRBD1 (5 bases). The germline CDR1 and CDR2 sequences are MDHEN and SYDVKM. Trimming shortened V by 2 bases and J by 7 bases, and 18 bases separated the two germline ends. This CDR3 comprises 16 residues. CDR3 in DNA: TGTGCCAGCAGTTTAACACAGGCACTAAATGACCAGCCCCAGCATTTT. This translates into CASSLTQALNDQPQHF.

V gene TRBV29-1 combines with J gene TRBJ2-2; D remains unclear. Germline CDR1 SQVTM, CDR2 ANQGSEA. This CDR3 is 13 amino acids long. Trimming removed 4 bases from V and 1 base from J, with 7 bases in between. CDR3 region: CSVGRQNTGELFF. The CDR3 DNA follows: TGCAGCGTTGGGAGACAGAACACCGGGGAGCTGTTTTTT.

This chain uses TRBV18 with TRBJ2-1; the match to TRBD2 covers 9 bases. The CDR3 consists of 15 residues. V was pared by 3 bases and J by 6 bases, with 6 bases of the junction left unmatched. Germline CDR1 is KGHSH and CDR2 is LQKENI. CDR3 protein: CASSPGAGGRNEQFF. CDR3 bases: TGTGCCAGCTCACCGGGGGCGGGAGGGCGCAATGAGCAGTTCTTC.

The chain combines TRBV30 with TRBJ1-2; D is possibly TRBD1 (5 bases). The CDR3 consists of 13 residues. Germline CDR1 reads GTSNPN; CDR2 reads SVGIG (reference sequence). Deletions cut 5 bases from V and 2 bases from J, with 12 bases between. In DNA form, the CDR3 reads TGTGCCTGGGGCCGGGGCAGGAACTATGGCTACACCTTC. This codes for CAWGRGRNYGYTF.

The chain recombines TRBV6-4 with TRBJ2-3, with D perhaps matching TRBD1 (7 bases). Germline lookup yields CDR1 MRHNA and CDR2 SNTAGT. V lost 3 bases and J 6 bases, leaving 16 bases between the germline ends. The CDR3 is made up of 15 amino acids. CDR3 nucleotides: TGTGCCAGCAGTGAAGAGGGGGCGCGGGGTGATACGCAGTATTTT. Its protein is CASSEEGARGDTQYF.

The gene calls are TRBV4-3 and TRBJ2-1, with D uncertain. CDR1 is LGHNA, CDR2 YSLEER, per germline. V dropped 3 bases and J dropped 0 bases, with 15 bases sitting between them. The CDR3 contains 17 residues. Here the CDR3 reads CASSHGRLGSSYNEQFF. CDR3 bases: TGCGCCAGCAGCCACGGACGACTGGGAAGCTCCTACAATGAGCAGTTCTTC.

This chain uses TRBV7-2 with TRBJ2-7; 8 bases match TRBD1. Germline V gene data show CDR1 as SGHTA and CDR2 as FQGNSA. This CDR3 has 15 amino acids. The V and J ends lost 5 bases and 0 bases, in that order; junction bases with no gene match: 6. The CDR3 bases are TGTGCCAGCAGCCCCGACAGGGGAGACTCCTACGAGCAGTACTTC. Translated: CASSPDRGDSYEQYF.

This clone was seen just once. DNA of the CDR3: TGTGCCAGTAAAGGGGCAGGGGATTTTGGCTACACCTTC. This gives the protein CASKGAGDFGYTF. V gene TRBV27 combines with J gene TRBJ1-2; D may be TRBD1 (6 bases). The CDR3 spans 13 residues. The V gene's germline CDR1 is MNHEY and CDR2 SMNVEV (reference sequence). Trimming shortened V by 9 bases and J by 7 bases, and 18 bases separated the two germline ends.

The chain carries TRBV5-1 and TRBJ1-1; 9 bases agree with TRBD1. The V gene's germline CDR1 is SGHRS and CDR2 YFSETQ. The J segment lost 4 bases and the V segment lost 5 bases, leaving 6 bases of the junction unmatched. The CDR3 runs to 14 residues. The CDR3 nucleotides are TGCGCCAGCAGTGAAACAGGGGGCTTCACTGAAGCTTTCTTT. Its protein is CASSETGGFTEAFF.

The chain recombines TRBV5-5 with TRBJ1-5, with D possibly matching TRBD1 (5 bases). The CDR3 has 17 residues. The germline V gene encodes CDR1 SGHKS and CDR2 YYEKEE (reference sequence). Trimming shortened V by 1 base and J by 5 bases, and 19 bases separated the two germline ends. CDR3: CASSLSRGRSGDQPQHF. DNA for the CDR3: TGTGCCAGCAGCTTGAGTAGGGGAAGATCGGGCGATCAGCCCCAGCATTTT. Together with reference TRBV5-5 and TRBJ1-5, the CDR3 gives the full variable domain: DAGVTQSPTHLIKTRGQQVTLRCSPISGHKSVSWYQQVLGQGPQFIFQYYEKEERGRGNFPDRFSARQFPNYSSELNVNALLLGDSALYLCASSLSRGRSGDQPQHFGDGTRLSIL.

The chain couples TRBV23-1 to TRBJ1-1; D unclear. TRBV23-1 is an ORF for which the function is uncertain. V was clipped by 2 bases and J by 7 bases, with 8 bases between them. The CDR3 has 12 residues. DNA of the CDR3: TGCGCCAGCAGTCAAGATCGCTTTGAAGCTTTCTTT. Amino acid sequence: CASSQDRFEAFF.

V and J are TRBV7-9 and TRBJ1-5; D remains unclear. Trimming left V 5 bases short and J 9 bases short, with 20 bases between. Germline V lookup: CDR1 SEHNR, CDR2 FQNEAQ (reference sequence). The CDR3 runs to 15 residues. This CDR3 reads CASSPARRPPSPQHF. In DNA form, the CDR3 reads TGTGCCAGCAGCCCAGCGAGGAGGCCCCCGTCGCCCCAGCATTTT. Based on the CDR3 plus reference TRBV7-9 and TRBJ1-5, the full variable domain is DTGVSQNPRHKITKRGQNVTFRCDPISEHNRLYWYRQTLGQGPEFLTYFQNEAQLEKSRLLSDRFSAERPKGSFSTLEIQRTEQGDSAMYLCASSPARRPPSPQHFGDGTRLSIL.

The genes are TRBV15 and TRBJ2-3; TRBD1 might be the D (6 bases). This CDR3 has 16 amino acids. V gave up 2 bases and J gave up 2 bases, with 14 bases separating them. Germline-derived CDR1 and CDR2 are LNHNV and YYDKDF (reference sequence). The CDR3 loop is CATSRRGQLITDTQYF. In nucleotides, the CDR3 is TGTGCCACCAGCAGACGTGGACAGCTGATCACAGATACGCAGTATTTT.

The chain combines TRBV29-1 with TRBJ2-3, with D perhaps given as TRBD1 or TRBD2 (5 bases each). Germline loops: CDR1 SQVTM, CDR2 ANQGSEA. Trimming took 5 bases from V and 3 from J, leaving 12 bases between them. The CDR3 is 13 amino acids. The CDR3 region is CSVRGMLTDTQYF. In nucleotides, the CDR3 is TGCAGCGTTCGGGGCATGCTAACAGATACGCAGTATTTT.

The CDR3 region is CASRFDRARNQPQHF. In nucleotides, the CDR3 is TGTGCCAGCAGATTTGACAGGGCCCGCAATCAGCCCCAGCATTTT. V is TRBV28 and J is TRBJ1-5; 7 nucleotides match TRBD1. From germline, CDR1 is MDHEN and CDR2 SYDVKM. This CDR3 region has 15 residues. The V and J ends lost 6 bases and 2 bases, in that order; junction bases with no gene match: 7.

V gene TRBV2 combines with J gene TRBJ1-1; D unclear. Germline values: CDR1 SNHLY, CDR2 FYNNEI. The CDR3 runs to 14 residues. The ends were cut back, 3 bases at V and 2 bases at J, with 10 bases in the middle. CDR3 loop: CASSDGGSNTEAFF. The CDR3 nucleotides read TGTGCCAGCAGTGACGGAGGGTCAAACACTGAAGCTTTCTTT.

This chain links TRBV4-1 with TRBJ2-4; TRBD2 agrees at 12 bases. In germline, CDR1 is MGHRA, CDR2 YSYEKL. The CDR3 length is 15 residues. V shed 2 bases, J shed 4 bases, and the junction held 0 bases outside the gene matches. The CDR3 DNA follows: TGCGCCAGCAGCCAACTAGCGGGAGGGAAAAACATTCAGTACTTC. Protein: CASSQLAGGKNIQYF.

This chain links TRBV18 with TRBJ2-4; TRBD2 aligns across 8 bases. Trimming at V came to 3 bases and at J to 0 bases, leaving 7 bases not matched to a gene. CDR1 is KGHSH, CDR2 LQKENI, per germline. The CDR3 covers 17 residues. Here the CDR3 reads CASSPRIAGLAKNIQYF. CDR3 sequence (DNA): TGTGCCAGCTCACCGAGGATAGCGGGGCTAGCCAAAAACATTCAGTACTTC.

V gene TRBV2 combines with J gene TRBJ1-2; D might be TRBD1 (5 bases). Germline CDR1 SNHLY, CDR2 FYNNEI. The CDR3 runs to 12 residues. The ends were cut back, 6 bases at V and 4 bases at J, with 9 bases in the middle. CDR3 sequence: CASSRQSYGYTF. DNA of the CDR3: TGTGCCAGCAGCCGACAGAGCTATGGCTACACCTTC. The entire variable domain, with the rest obtained from reference TRBV2 and TRBJ1-2, is as follows: EPEVTQTPSHQVTQMGQEVILRCVPISNHLYFYWYRQILGQKVEFLVSFYNNEISEKSEIFDDQFSVERPDGSNFTLKIRSTKLEDSAMYFCASSRQSYGYTFGSGTRLTVV.

This chain joins TRBV7-2 and TRBJ2-5; 12 bases are a match to TRBD2. The V segment lost 4 bases and the J segment 5 bases; nucleotides outside the gene matches: 5. The germline CDR1 and CDR2 sequences are SGHTA and FQGNSA. The CDR3 runs to 15 residues. The CDR3 here is CASSSQGTSGETQYF. DNA for the CDR3: TGTGCCAGCAGCTCCCAGGGGACTAGCGGGGAGACCCAGTACTTC.

The chain links TRBV2 to TRBJ1-3; tentatively, D is TRBD1 (5 bases). The CDR3 consists of 14 residues. Germline V lookup: CDR1 SNHLY, CDR2 FYNNEI. V was trimmed by 6 bases and J by 2 bases, leaving 11 bases between them. The CDR3 spells CASRGRVAGNTIYF. In DNA, the CDR3 is TGTGCCAGCAGGGGGCGAGTGGCTGGAAACACCATATATTTT.

The chain recombines TRBV5-5 with TRBJ2-2; a possible D gene is TRBD1 (5 bases). Germline lookup yields CDR1 SGHKS and CDR2 YYEKEE (reference sequence). V dropped 5 bases and J dropped 2 bases, with 22 bases sitting between them. The CDR3 covers 18 residues. CDR3 sequence (DNA): TGTGCCAGCAGGTCACGTGACCCAGGTGGGGCTAACACCGGGGAGCTGTTTTTT. Its translation is CASRSRDPGGANTGELFF.

The genes are TRBV6-1 and TRBJ2-1, with D possibly being TRBD2 (6 bases). CDR3 length: 14 residues. Germline CDR1 is MNHNS and CDR2 is SASEGT. Trimming removed 5 bases from V and 7 bases from J, with 15 bases in between. This CDR3 reads CASSTGNGGNEQFF. CDR3 sequence (DNA): TGTGCCAGCAGTACCGGGAACGGGGGAAATGAGCAGTTCTTC.

V gene TRBV9 combines with J gene TRBJ2-1, with TRBD2 identical over 10 bases. The V gene end was trimmed by 3 bases and the J gene end by 4 bases; junction bases not matched to a gene: 4. The CDR3 covers 15 residues. In germline, CDR1 is SGDLS, CDR2 YYNGEE. The CDR3 here is CASSGLAGLYNEQFF. As DNA, the CDR3 is TGTGCCAGCAGCGGACTAGCGGGCCTATACAATGAGCAGTTCTTC.

This clone appeared a single time. The rearrangement joins TRBV4-1 to TRBJ1-1; D is ambiguous. The CDR3 totals 15 residues. Germline V gives CDR1 MGHRA, CDR2 YSYEKL. V lost 1 base, J lost 1 base, and 10 bases lay in between. The CDR3 protein is CASSQVRAKNTEAFF. The DNA of the CDR3 is TGCGCCAGCAGCCAAGTAAGGGCAAAGAACACTGAAGCTTTCTTT.